These 27 T cell receptor beta chains came from one sample sequenced in a study of T cell repertoires in cytomegalovirus infection. These receptors are not linked to any known antigen. TCRdb independently ran MiXCR on the reads; one entry per CDR3 protein. The data hold approximately 340,000 distinct CDR3 sequences, with just under 30% observed a single time. The sample in question was cultured PBMCs, obtained from culture after CMV antigen stimulation. The receptors here all came from a human donor in good health (CMV status not recorded). Some clones in this sample may be carry-over from other donors' samples.

There are many counts of this clonotype. CDR3 sequence (DNA): TGTGCCAGCACCCAGAGGCTAGCGGGAGCCAATGAGCAGTTCTTC. It specifies CASTQRLAGANEQFF. The chain employs TRBV12-3 or TRBV12-4 and TRBJ2-1, with TRBD2 matching 10 bases. This CDR3 contains 15 residues. The V segment lost 7 bases and the J segment 6 bases; nucleotides outside the gene matches: 9.

This clonotype was seen a few times. The chain recombines TRBV11-3 with TRBJ2-1, with D perhaps matching TRBD2 (6 bases). Germline-derived CDR1 and CDR2 are SGHNT and YENEEA. Trimming removed 4 bases at V and 7 bases at J, with 14 bases between. This CDR3 has 14 amino acids. CDR3 protein: CASSSAEGRNEQFF. CDR3 DNA: TGTGCCAGCAGCTCAGCGGAGGGTAGGAATGAGCAGTTCTTC.

This clonotype showed up many times. The rearrangement links TRBV7-3 to TRBJ1-1; tentative D call: TRBD1 (5 bases). The CDR3 is 15 amino acids. Trimming shortened V by 0 bases and J by 1 base, and 9 bases separated the two germline ends. Germline CDR1 and CDR2: SGHTA and FQGTGA. The CDR3 protein is CASSLTGDGNTEAFF. CDR3 bases: TGTGCCAGCAGCTTAACAGGGGACGGGAACACTGAAGCTTTCTTT.

This clonotype has only a few counts. V and J are TRBV28 and TRBJ1-2; D is uncertain. V was cut by 2 bases and J by 8 bases, with 15 bases left in between. This CDR3 comprises 14 residues. Per germline, CDR1 MDHEN and CDR2 SYDVKM. The CDR3 DNA reads as TGTGCCAGCAGTTTACTCGAAGGGTGGTCGGGCTACACCTTC. Its protein is CASSLLEGWSGYTF.

The rearrangement uses TRBV6-6 and TRBJ2-1; 11 nucleotides line up with TRBD2. In germline, CDR1 is MNHNY, CDR2 SVGAGI (reference sequence). J was trimmed by 5 bases and V by 7 bases; bases with no gene match: 13. The CDR3 length is 17 residues. DNA for the CDR3: TGTGCCAGCACCAGAACCCCGGGACTAGCGGCAAACAATGAGCAGTTCTTC. Amino acids: CASTRTPGLAANNEQFF.

The rearrangement links TRBV19 to TRBJ1-5; possible D gene TRBD1, 5 bases. The CDR3 covers 18 residues. V lost 7 bases to trimming and J lost 1 base, with 23 bases between them. From germline, CDR1 is LNHDA and CDR2 SQIVND (reference sequence). For the CDR3, the DNA is TGTGCCAGTACCCATTTCGGGACTGGTCTGGCGAGCAATCAGCCCCAGCATTTT. Amino acid sequence: CASTHFGTGLASNQPQHF.

In its sample, this clonotype was seen a few times. This chain joins TRBV5-4 and TRBJ2-1; D ambiguous. Germline V gene sequence: CDR1 SGHNT, CDR2 YYREEE (reference sequence). This CDR3 contains 14 residues. Trimming cost V 0 bases and J 8 bases, with 12 bases left between them. The CDR3 loop reads CASSLDDGFDEQFF. The CDR3 region has the DNA TGTGCCAGCAGCTTGGATGATGGTTTCGATGAGCAGTTCTTC. The full variable domain, with the rest looked up from reference TRBV5-4 and TRBJ2-1, is ETGVTQSPTHLIKTRGQQVTLRCSSQSGHNTVSWYQQALGQGPQFIFQYYREEENGRGNFPPRFSGLQFPNYSSELNVNALELDDSALYLCASSLDDGFDEQFFGPGTRLTVL.

The CDR3 nucleotides read TGTGCCAGCAGTAAATACAGGGTCCAAGAGACCCAGTACTTC. This sequence encodes CASSKYRVQETQYF. The rearrangement uses TRBV27 and TRBJ2-5, with D perhaps TRBD1 (6 bases). V was trimmed by 5 bases and J by 1 base, leaving 11 bases between them. The CDR3 consists of 14 residues. The germline V gene encodes CDR1 MNHEY and CDR2 SMNVEV (reference sequence).

This chain links TRBV10-3 with TRBJ1-2; D is unresolved. The CDR3 has 14 residues. V was trimmed by 2 bases and J by 0 bases, leaving 7 bases between them. Per the germline V gene, CDR1 is ENHRY and CDR2 is SYGVKD. The CDR3 nucleotides read TGTGCCATCAGTGAGGGACGAGCTAACTATGGCTACACCTTC. Translating gives CAISEGRANYGYTF.

This clonotype was observed a few times. The rearrangement links TRBV10-3 to TRBJ2-7; 10 bases match TRBD1. The germline CDR1 and CDR2 sequences are ENHRY and SYGVKD. The junction had 7 bases not matched to a gene; V was cut back by 5 bases and J by 6 bases. This CDR3 contains 14 residues. CDR3 loop: CAISRPGTGVEQYF. As DNA, the CDR3 is TGTGCCATCAGTCGTCCCGGGACAGGGGTCGAGCAGTACTTC.

The gene calls are TRBV3-1 and TRBJ1-3; D may be TRBD1 (5 bases). Trimming cost V 4 bases and J 5 bases, with 12 bases left between them. This CDR3 has 14 amino acids. Germline values: CDR1 LGHDT, CDR2 YNNKEL (reference sequence). The CDR3 sequence: CASSRRDGRNTIYF. CDR3 DNA sequence: TGTGCCAGCAGCCGGCGGGACGGACGAAACACCATATATTTT.

The chain has TRBV19 and TRBJ1-1, with TRBD1 identical over 8 bases. Germline CDR1 reads LNHDA; CDR2 reads SQIVND (reference sequence). This CDR3 is 15 amino acids long. V lost 7 bases, J lost 1 base, and 8 bases stayed unmatched. The CDR3 loop is CASIMRGTGNTEAFF. DNA of the CDR3: TGTGCCAGTATCATGCGCGGGACAGGGAACACTGAAGCTTTCTTT. Together with reference TRBV19 and TRBJ1-1, the CDR3 gives the full variable domain: DGGITQSPKYLFRKEGQNVTLSCEQNLNHDAMYWYRQDPGQGLRLIYYSQIVNDFQKGDIAEGYSVSREKKESFPLTVTSAQKNPTAFYLCASIMRGTGNTEAFFGQGTRLTVV.

This clonotype was seen only a few times. V is TRBV7-9 and J is TRBJ2-1; a weak D match, TRBD1 (6 bases). The V gene's germline CDR1 is SEHNR and CDR2 FQNEAQ (reference sequence). V was shortened by 5 bases and J by 0 bases, with 14 bases between the two germline ends. This CDR3 contains 16 residues. CDR3 DNA: TGTGCCAGCAGCCCAGGACAGTCTAACTCCTACAATGAGCAGTTCTTC. Amino acids: CASSPGQSNSYNEQFF. The full variable domain, with the rest looked up from reference TRBV7-9 and TRBJ2-1, is DTGVSQNPRHKITKRGQNVTFRCDPISEHNRLYWYRQTLGQGPEFLTYFQNEAQLEKSRLLSDRFSAERPKGSFSTLEIQRTEQGDSAMYLCASSPGQSNSYNEQFFGPGTRLTVL.

J is TRBJ1-1 and V is TRBV20-1; TRBD1 agrees at 8 bases. The V segment lost 2 bases and the J segment 7 bases; nucleotides outside the gene matches: 6. This CDR3 contains 13 residues. Per the germline V gene, CDR1 is DFQATT and CDR2 is SNEGSKA (reference sequence). The CDR3 is CSARQGQANEAFF. The DNA of the CDR3 is TGCAGTGCTAGACAGGGACAGGCCAATGAAGCTTTCTTT.

The chain links TRBV6-1 to TRBJ2-2; TRBD1 or TRBD2 may be the D gene (6 bases each). The CDR3 is 13 residues long. The V end lost 8 bases, the J end lost 8 bases, and 15 bases lay between the germline ends. The germline V gene has CDR1 MNHNS and CDR2 SASEGT. The CDR3 bases are TGTGCCAGCGTCAAGGGGGGAATTGGGGAGCTGTTTTTT. It is translated as CASVKGGIGELFF.

There are a few counts of this clonotype. The chain joins TRBV27 to TRBJ2-7; D is perhaps TRBD1 (5 bases). CDR3 length equals 14 residues. The germline gives CDR1 MNHEY, CDR2 SMNVEV (reference sequence). Trimming took 2 bases from V and 5 from J, leaving 13 bases between them. CDR3 in amino acids: CASSLKPQGHEQYF. DNA of the CDR3: TGTGCCAGCAGTTTAAAACCTCAGGGTCACGAGCAGTACTTC.

The J gene is TRBJ2-1, the V gene TRBV30, with a possible D match to TRBD1 (5 bases). Trimming left V 2 bases short and J 10 bases short, with 18 bases between. This CDR3 has 14 residues. CDR1 GTSNPN and CDR2 SVGIG come from the germline V gene (reference sequence). CDR3 sequence (DNA): TGTGCCTGGAGTAGGGGCTTATCCGCGAAGGAGCAGTTCTTC. Its protein product is CAWSRGLSAKEQFF.

This clonotype showed up just a few times. The chain is built from TRBV10-2 and TRBJ1-5, with TRBD1 matching over 7 bases. Trimming removed 6 bases from V and 0 bases from J; junction bases left unmatched: 11. The CDR3 extends over 17 amino acids. Germline CDR1 is WSHSY and CDR2 is SAAADI. DNA for the CDR3: TGCGCCAGCAGGCCGACAGGGTTGGGATATAGCAATCAGCCCCAGCATTTT. As protein: CASRPTGLGYSNQPQHF.

This clonotype has only a few counts. This chain connects TRBV20-1 to TRBJ2-3, with D unclear. The V gene's germline CDR1 is DFQATT and CDR2 SNEGSKA (reference sequence). The CDR3 loop spans 13 amino acids. With 5 bases removed from V and 0 bases from J, the gap between germline ends came to 9 bases. The CDR3 DNA reads as TGCAGTGCTCCTAAGACTAGCACAGATACGCAGTATTTT. It is translated as CSAPKTSTDTQYF.

This clonotype was recorded a few times. This rearrangement joins TRBV7-2 to TRBJ2-7; 8 bases match TRBD1. This CDR3 is 14 amino acids long. Trimming took 11 bases from V and 0 from J; bases not matched to a gene: 9. The germline CDR1 and CDR2 sequences are SGHTA and FQGNSA. CDR3 sequence (DNA): TGTGCCTCGATTTTAGACAGGGGCTCCTACGAGCAGTACTTC. Its translation is CASILDRGSYEQYF.

V usage is TRBV6-2 or TRBV6-3 and J usage is TRBJ1-5; possible D gene TRBD1, 6 bases. The germline gives CDR1 MNHEY, CDR2 SVGEGT. This CDR3 has 12 amino acids. Trimming removed 6 bases at V and 15 bases at J, with 18 bases between. CDR3 loop: CASSRQVQPAHF. For the CDR3, the DNA is TGTGCCAGCAGCCGACAGGTTCAACCCGCGCATTTT.

This clonotype turned up a few times. The V gene is TRBV18, the J gene TRBJ2-5; either TRBD1 or TRBD2 may supply D (5 bases each). V shed 0 bases and J shed 2 bases, with 7 bases lying between them. CDR1 and CDR2 (germline): KGHSH, LQKENI. The CDR3 has 14 amino acids. CDR3 sequence reads: CASSPPGVQETQYF. The CDR3 region has the DNA TGTGCCAGCTCACCACCGGGGGTTCAAGAGACCCAGTACTTC. Looking up the rest from reference TRBV18 and TRBJ2-5 gives the full variable domain: NAGVMQNPRHLVRRRGQEARLRCSPMKGHSHVYWYRQLPEEGLKFMVYLQKENIIDESGMPKERFSAEFPKEGPSILRIQQVVRGDSAAYFCASSPPGVQETQYFGPGTRLLVL.

For this clonotype: Mismatch with germline at one junction end may stem from a read error. J is TRBJ1-6 and V is TRBV19, with a possible D match to TRBD1 (6 bases). The germline gives CDR1 LNHDA, CDR2 SQIVND (reference sequence). The CDR3 is 16 residues long. The CDR3 DNA follows: TGTGCCAGTAGTACCACAGCGGGGGCCTATAATTCACCCCCCCACTTT. Translated, it gives CASSTTAGAYNSPPHF.

The chain couples TRBV12-3 or TRBV12-4 to TRBJ2-3, with 8 bases aligning to TRBD2. V gave up 2 bases and J gave up 6 bases; unmatched junction bases: 10. This CDR3 has 16 amino acids. CDR3 nucleotide sequence: TGTGCCAGCAGTTTAAGCACCGAGAGACTAGCGGATACGCAGTATTTT. Amino acids: CASSLSTERLADTQYF.

The chain employs TRBV29-1 and TRBJ1-1; D gene unclear. The germline CDR1 and CDR2 sequences are SQVTM and ANQGSEA. The ends were cut back, 4 bases at V and 4 bases at J, with 10 bases in the middle. The CDR3 spans 12 residues. CDR3: CSVVSVGTEAFF. As DNA, the CDR3 is TGCAGCGTTGTATCAGTGGGCACTGAAGCTTTCTTT.

The chain links TRBV3-1 to TRBJ1-2, with 10 bases fitting TRBD1. CDR3 size: 17 residues. Germline V gives CDR1 LGHDT, CDR2 YNNKEL (reference sequence). V was pared by 2 bases and J by 7 bases, with 13 bases of the junction left unmatched. CDR3 DNA sequence: TGTGCCAGCAGCCAAAGTTTAATGACAGGGGGCCTCTCTGGCTACACCTTC. This gives the protein CASSQSLMTGGLSGYTF. Supplemented by reference TRBV3-1 and TRBJ1-2, the full variable domain reads DTAVSQTPKYLVTQMGNDKSIKCEQNLGHDTMYWYKQDSKKFLKIMFSYNNKELIINETVPNRFSPKSPDKAHLNLHINSLELGDSAVYFCASSQSLMTGGLSGYTFGSGTRLTVV.

The chain is built from TRBV2 and TRBJ2-3; perhaps TRBD2 as D (6 bases). From germline, CDR1 is SNHLY and CDR2 FYNNEI. V was clipped by 5 bases and J by 6 bases, with 12 bases between them. The CDR3 sequence is 13 residues long. The CDR3 nucleotides read TGTGCCAGCAGTTGGGGGGAGGAGGATACGCAGTATTTT. This translates into CASSWGEEDTQYF.